The rows below give T cell receptor beta chains drawn from one sample of a study of Ad26.COV2.S vaccination and SARS-CoV-2 variants. Sequenced by immunoSEQ multiplex PCR; TCRdb stores in-frame clones only, minus some. The sample gives 410,000 or so clones, 80% to 95% of which show up once; 10% to 15% is in the top ten. Source: peripheral blood, taken in a trial of Ad26.COV2.S vaccine versus placebo. Every receptor here comes from a person between 18 and 65 years old who received the Ad26.COV2.S COVID-19 vaccine or a placebo. The CDR3 runs from the conserved cysteine through the conserved F or W. Fields, in order: CDR3 DNA, CDR3 protein, V gene, CDR3 length, J gene, D gene, clone size. The D gene is left open where the match is weak. For some rows the clone size is stated as once, few or many, or as a class when expanded; others skip it.

CDR3nt: TGCAGCGGCCTTGGGAGCGGGACAGGAGGGAAACTGTTTTTT; CDR3aa: CSGLGSGTGGKLFF; v_gene: TRBV29-1; len: 14; j_gene: TRBJ1-4; d_gene: TRBD1; abundance: NA
CDR3nt: TGTGCCAGCAGCAAATTCAGCGGGAGGAGCGATACGCAGTATTTT; CDR3aa: CASSKFSGRSDTQYF; v_gene: TRBV21-1; len: 15; j_gene: TRBJ2-3; d_gene: NA; abundance: NA
CDR3nt: TGTGCCAGCGGGTACAGGGCCGGGAATGAAAAACTGTTTTTT; CDR3aa: CASGYRAGNEKLFF; v_gene: TRBV27; len: 14; j_gene: TRBJ1-4; d_gene: NA; abundance: NA
CDR3nt: TGTGCCAGCAGTTTTTGGGGAGGGACTGAAGCTTTCTTT; CDR3aa: CASSFWGGTEAFF; v_gene: TRBV12-3/TRBV12-4; len: 13; j_gene: TRBJ1-1; d_gene: NA; abundance: NA
CDR3nt: TGTGCCAGCAACGACCGTGAGGGGCTGCAAGAGACCCAGTACTTC; CDR3aa: CASNDREGLQETQYF; v_gene: TRBV28; len: 15; j_gene: TRBJ2-5; d_gene: NA; abundance: NA
CDR3nt: TGTGCCAGCAGTTTAGGAACCTACGAGCAGTACTTC; CDR3aa: CASSLGTYEQYF; v_gene: TRBV12-3/TRBV12-4; len: 12; j_gene: TRBJ2-7; d_gene: NA; abundance: once
CDR3nt: TGTGCCAGCAGCTTTCTAGGGTCGGGCACCGGGGAGCTGTTTTTT; CDR3aa: CASSFLGSGTGELFF; v_gene: TRBV5-4; len: 15; j_gene: TRBJ2-2; d_gene: NA; abundance: NA
CDR3nt: TGTGCCAGCAGTTCCAATTCACCCCTCCACTTT; CDR3aa: CASSSNSPLHF; v_gene: TRBV28; len: 11; j_gene: TRBJ1-6; d_gene: NA; abundance: NA
CDR3nt: TGTGCCAGCAGTTACCAGTCGATCGGAATCTATGGCTACACCTTC; CDR3aa: CASSYQSIGIYGYTF; v_gene: TRBV6-5; len: 15; j_gene: TRBJ1-2; d_gene: NA; abundance: NA
CDR3nt: TGTGCCAGCAGCAATCTTGGGGAGGCGTCTAATGAGCAGTTCTTC; CDR3aa: CASSNLGEASNEQFF; v_gene: TRBV7-9; len: 15; j_gene: TRBJ2-1; d_gene: NA; abundance: NA
CDR3nt: TGTGCCAGCAGTGAACGGACAGGGGGCACAGATACGCAGTATTTT; CDR3aa: CASSERTGGTDTQYF; v_gene: TRBV6-4; len: 15; j_gene: TRBJ2-3; d_gene: TRBD1; abundance: NA
CDR3nt: TGTGCCAGCAAAAGGGGACTCCCCGACATTCAGTACTTC; CDR3aa: CASKRGLPDIQYF; v_gene: TRBV2; len: 13; j_gene: TRBJ2-4; d_gene: NA; abundance: NA
CDR3nt: TGCGCCAGCAGCTTGCCCACGGGGTCGGGCAACGTCCTGACTTTC; CDR3aa: CASSLPTGSGNVLTF; v_gene: TRBV5-1; len: 15; j_gene: TRBJ2-6; d_gene: NA; abundance: once
CDR3nt: TGTGCCAGCAAGGAGAGCTCCTACGAGCAGTACTTC; CDR3aa: CASKESSYEQYF; v_gene: TRBV2; len: 12; j_gene: TRBJ2-7; d_gene: NA; abundance: NA
CDR3nt: TGTGCCAGCAGCCGCGGGAGTTTGGAGACCCAGTACTTC; CDR3aa: CASSRGSLETQYF; v_gene: TRBV3-1/TRBV3-2; len: 13; j_gene: TRBJ2-5; d_gene: TRBD2; abundance: once
CDR3nt: TGTGCCAGCAGCTTCAGGATTAACTATGGCTACACCTTC; CDR3aa: CASSFRINYGYTF; v_gene: TRBV5-5; len: 13; j_gene: TRBJ1-2; d_gene: NA; abundance: once
CDR3nt: TGCGCCAGCAGCCAAGATCAGGGACAGCTTATCGGGGCTTTCTTT; CDR3aa: CASSQDQGQLIGAFF; v_gene: TRBV4-3; len: 15; j_gene: TRBJ1-1; d_gene: TRBD1; abundance: NA
CDR3nt: TGCAGCGTTGTGACCGCGGGAGGGATTAATGAGCAGTTCTTC; CDR3aa: CSVVTAGGINEQFF; v_gene: TRBV29-1; len: 14; j_gene: TRBJ2-1; d_gene: TRBD2; abundance: NA
CDR3nt: TGTGCCAGCAGTTCCTCAGGGGGCGTAACTGAAGCTTTCTTT; CDR3aa: CASSSSGGVTEAFF; v_gene: TRBV27; len: 14; j_gene: TRBJ1-1; d_gene: TRBD1; abundance: NA
CDR3nt: TGTGCCAGCAGCTTAGCACGGACGGGTTACAATGAGCAGTTCTTC; CDR3aa: CASSLARTGYNEQFF; v_gene: TRBV7-2; len: 15; j_gene: TRBJ2-1; d_gene: NA; abundance: NA
CDR3nt: TGTGCCAGCAGCCCCCCGCAGGGGGCGCGGGGCAATGAGCAGTTCTTC; CDR3aa: CASSPPQGARGNEQFF; v_gene: TRBV13; len: 16; j_gene: TRBJ2-1; d_gene: TRBD1; abundance: once
CDR3nt: TGTGCCAGCAGCTCAAACTCCCGGGGACGTCTATCCTACGAGCAGTACTTC; CDR3aa: CASSSNSRGRLSYEQYF; v_gene: TRBV7-9; len: 17; j_gene: TRBJ2-7; d_gene: NA; abundance: NA
CDR3nt: TGTGCCAGCTCACCACCGACTAGCGGATACAATGAGCAGTTCTTC; CDR3aa: CASSPPTSGYNEQFF; v_gene: TRBV18; len: 15; j_gene: TRBJ2-1; d_gene: TRBD2; abundance: NA
CDR3nt: TGTGCCAGCAGCTTAGTTGGGGACCGATATGGCTACACCTTC; CDR3aa: CASSLVGDRYGYTF; v_gene: TRBV7-2; len: 14; j_gene: TRBJ1-2; d_gene: NA; abundance: NA
CDR3nt: TGTGCCAGCAGCCCCCGACCGCCACCCTACGAGCAGTACTTC; CDR3aa: CASSPRPPPYEQYF; v_gene: TRBV11-2; len: 14; j_gene: TRBJ2-7; d_gene: NA; abundance: NA
CDR3nt: TGTGCCATCAGTGAGGGACTAGACAATGAGCAGTTCTTC; CDR3aa: CAISEGLDNEQFF; v_gene: TRBV10-3; len: 13; j_gene: TRBJ2-1; d_gene: TRBD2; abundance: NA
CDR3nt: TGTGCCAGTAGTACGTATGGCGACATTGCCTACGAGCAGTACTTC; CDR3aa: CASSTYGDIAYEQYF; v_gene: TRBV19; len: 15; j_gene: TRBJ2-7; d_gene: NA; abundance: NA
CDR3nt: TGTGCCAGTAGTCTTGGACTAGCGACCTACGAGCAGTACTTC; CDR3aa: CASSLGLATYEQYF; v_gene: TRBV19; len: 14; j_gene: TRBJ2-7; d_gene: TRBD2; abundance: NA
CDR3nt: TGTGCCAGCAGCAGAGACAGGGGCAATCAGCCCCAGCATTTT; CDR3aa: CASSRDRGNQPQHF; v_gene: TRBV6-5; len: 14; j_gene: TRBJ1-5; d_gene: TRBD1; abundance: few
CDR3nt: TGTGCCAGCAGTTTTTCAACCTACGAGCAGTACTTC; CDR3aa: CASSFSTYEQYF; v_gene: TRBV28; len: 12; j_gene: TRBJ2-7; d_gene: NA; abundance: NA
CDR3nt: TGTGCCAGCAGCTCCCTTCGACTCAAGTTGAACACTGAAGCTTTCTTT; CDR3aa: CASSSLRLKLNTEAFF; v_gene: TRBV5-6; len: 16; j_gene: TRBJ1-1; d_gene: NA; abundance: NA
CDR3nt: TGTGCCAGCAGTGGGGGCAGGGAGGACACTAACTATGGCTACACCTTC; CDR3aa: CASSGGREDTNYGYTF; v_gene: TRBV2; len: 16; j_gene: TRBJ1-2; d_gene: NA; abundance: NA
CDR3nt: TGCGCCAGCAGCCAAGGGGGACTAGCGGGAACCAAAAACATTCAGTACTTC; CDR3aa: CASSQGGLAGTKNIQYF; v_gene: TRBV4-3; len: 17; j_gene: TRBJ2-4; d_gene: TRBD2; abundance: once
CDR3nt: TGCGCCAGCAGCCAAGAAAGGCTTACCTACAATGAGCAGTTCTTC; CDR3aa: CASSQERLTYNEQFF; v_gene: TRBV4-3; len: 15; j_gene: TRBJ2-1; d_gene: NA; abundance: NA
CDR3nt: TGTGCCAGCAGACTGGGTCTGGAGGTCCCTGAGCAGTTCTTC; CDR3aa: CASRLGLEVPEQFF; v_gene: TRBV6-5; len: 14; j_gene: TRBJ2-1; d_gene: NA; abundance: NA
CDR3nt: TGTGCCAGCAGTCGGGGCGGTTCGAACACTGAAGCTTTCTTT; CDR3aa: CASSRGGSNTEAFF; v_gene: TRBV9; len: 14; j_gene: TRBJ1-1; d_gene: NA; abundance: NA
CDR3nt: TGTGCCAGCAGCCGGCAACAGGCCTACTCTGGAAACACCATATATTTT; CDR3aa: CASSRQQAYSGNTIYF; v_gene: TRBV7-2; len: 16; j_gene: TRBJ1-3; d_gene: NA; abundance: NA
CDR3nt: TGTGCCAGCAGCCAAACTAGCGGGAGCTCAATCTACAATGAGCAGTTCTTC; CDR3aa: CASSQTSGSSIYNEQFF; v_gene: TRBV3-1/TRBV3-2; len: 17; j_gene: TRBJ2-1; d_gene: TRBD2; abundance: NA
CDR3nt: TGCGCCAGCAGAAGACAAGAGGGTGCCACTGAAGCTTTCTTT; CDR3aa: CASRRQEGATEAFF; v_gene: TRBV5-1; len: 14; j_gene: TRBJ1-1; d_gene: NA; abundance: NA
CDR3nt: TGTGCCACCAGTGATTCTTACACAGATACGCAGTATTTT; CDR3aa: CATSDSYTDTQYF; v_gene: TRBV24-1; len: 13; j_gene: TRBJ2-3; d_gene: NA; abundance: NA
CDR3nt: TGTGCCAGCAGCTTAGTTCCGATCCGGGGTTCTAAGTCCTACAATGAGCAGTTCTTC; CDR3aa: CASSLVPIRGSKSYNEQFF; v_gene: TRBV7-9; len: 19; j_gene: TRBJ2-1; d_gene: NA; abundance: NA
CDR3nt: TGTGCCAGCAGTTACAGCGGAAATGAAAAACTGTTTTTT; CDR3aa: CASSYSGNEKLFF; v_gene: TRBV6-5; len: 13; j_gene: TRBJ1-4; d_gene: NA; abundance: NA
CDR3nt: TGTGCCAGCAGCGCGTTGGGGGAACGCGAGCAGTACTTC; CDR3aa: CASSALGEREQYF; v_gene: TRBV5-4; len: 13; j_gene: TRBJ2-7; d_gene: NA; abundance: few
CDR3nt: TGTGCCAGCACCAATTCCGCGGGGGGCGGGATGGGGGAGCAGTACTTC; CDR3aa: CASTNSAGGGMGEQYF; v_gene: TRBV7-6; len: 16; j_gene: TRBJ2-7; d_gene: TRBD2; abundance: NA
CDR3nt: TGTGCCAGCAGCTTAGTCCCGCGGCTAGCGGGAGGGCCGGGGAATGAGCAGTTCTTC; CDR3aa: CASSLVPRLAGGPGNEQFF; v_gene: TRBV7-2; len: 19; j_gene: TRBJ2-1; d_gene: TRBD2; abundance: once
CDR3nt: TGTGCCAGCAGTGAAACAGGGTTTGGGGGCTACACCTTC; CDR3aa: CASSETGFGGYTF; v_gene: TRBV6-1; len: 13; j_gene: TRBJ1-2; d_gene: NA; abundance: NA
CDR3nt: TGCGCCAGCAGCCAAGCCCGGGGGGCAGAGACCTACGAGCAGTACTTC; CDR3aa: CASSQARGAETYEQYF; v_gene: TRBV4-1; len: 16; j_gene: TRBJ2-7; d_gene: NA; abundance: NA
CDR3nt: TGTGCCAGCAGTATTCTCCTCGGGGAGCTGTTTTTT; CDR3aa: CASSILLGELFF; v_gene: TRBV27; len: 12; j_gene: TRBJ2-2; d_gene: NA; abundance: few
CDR3nt: TGTGCCAGCATCCCGGGACAGGGGTTCGTTGAGCAGTTCTTC; CDR3aa: CASIPGQGFVEQFF; v_gene: TRBV28; len: 14; j_gene: TRBJ2-1; d_gene: TRBD1; abundance: once
CDR3nt: TGTGCCAGCAGACCCGGGACTATAGGCTCCTACGAGCAGTACTTC; CDR3aa: CASRPGTIGSYEQYF; v_gene: TRBV27; len: 15; j_gene: TRBJ2-7; d_gene: TRBD2; abundance: NA
CDR3nt: TGTGCCAGCAGCCCTGAGGGGCTAGCCTCCTACGAGCAGTACTTC; CDR3aa: CASSPEGLASYEQYF; v_gene: TRBV7-9; len: 15; j_gene: TRBJ2-7; d_gene: NA; abundance: NA
CDR3nt: TGTGCCACCAGCAGTGGGAGCGACAGGTTTAATCAGCCCCAGCATTTT; CDR3aa: CATSSGSDRFNQPQHF; v_gene: TRBV15; len: 16; j_gene: TRBJ1-5; d_gene: NA; abundance: NA
CDR3nt: TGTGCCAGCAGCGACTTAGCGGGAGTACACAATGAGCAGTTCTTC; CDR3aa: CASSDLAGVHNEQFF; v_gene: TRBV7-9; len: 15; j_gene: TRBJ2-1; d_gene: TRBD2; abundance: NA
CDR3nt: TGTGCCTGGAGGGACAGGGGGCTAGCCGGGGAGCTGTTTTTT; CDR3aa: CAWRDRGLAGELFF; v_gene: TRBV30; len: 14; j_gene: TRBJ2-2; d_gene: TRBD1; abundance: NA
CDR3nt: TGTGCCAGCAGCTTTGGCAGAGCAACTAATGAAAAACTGTTTTTT; CDR3aa: CASSFGRATNEKLFF; v_gene: TRBV5-8; len: 15; j_gene: TRBJ1-4; d_gene: NA; abundance: NA
CDR3nt: TGTGCCAGCAGCTTACCCCCAGCTAGCGGGAGATACTACAATGAGCAGTTCTTC; CDR3aa: CASSLPPASGRYYNEQFF; v_gene: TRBV7-9; len: 18; j_gene: TRBJ2-1; d_gene: TRBD2; abundance: NA
CDR3nt: TGTGCCAGCAGCCGCCCGGGACTCTCCTACGAGCAGTACTTC; CDR3aa: CASSRPGLSYEQYF; v_gene: TRBV7-9; len: 14; j_gene: TRBJ2-7; d_gene: NA; abundance: NA
CDR3nt: TGTGCCAGCAGCCCGGTAATAAGCCAGCAGTACTTC; CDR3aa: CASSPVISQQYF; v_gene: TRBV11-2; len: 12; j_gene: TRBJ2-7; d_gene: NA; abundance: NA
CDR3nt: TGTGCCAGCAGTTTAGGTCGCAGCGAGCAGTACTTC; CDR3aa: CASSLGRSEQYF; v_gene: TRBV12-3/TRBV12-4; len: 12; j_gene: TRBJ2-7; d_gene: NA; abundance: NA